The clone carrying this T cell receptor beta chain was recorded once. This record comes from a study of blood T cell repertoires in COVID-19. Measured with immunoSEQ multiplex PCR; TCRdb has only the in-frame clones, and not every one. The table includes 210,000 or so clones, about nine tenths detected once. V was pared by 4 bases and J by 7 bases, with 7 bases of the junction left unmatched. This CDR3 has 15 amino acids. CDR1 is SNHLY, CDR2 FYNNEI, per germline. V gene TRBV2 combines with J gene TRBJ1-6; 7 bases are shared with TRBD1. The sample consisted of peripheral blood. The source is a man aged 50-59 years with acute or convalescent COVID-19. Here the CDR3 DNA reads TGTGCCAGCAGTGCGCAGACAGGGAGGAATTCACCCCTCCACTTT. Protein sequence: CASSAQTGRNSPLHF.